The clone carrying this TCR beta chain has just a few counts. This sample was taken from a study of blood T cell repertoires in COVID-19. Across the study: There were acute and convalescent COVID-19 samples, and they came from the United States, Italy and Spain.

Individuals drawn from approximately 26 US areas were about 18 to 90 years old. Cohort assignment relied on participant-reported clinical history. In the authors' methods: Cell counts per sample came from amplifying reference gene primers. The table came from immunoSEQ multiplex PCR; TCRdb's copy has only in-frame clones and leaves some out. The DNA was the basis for D and trimming; V, J and clone size are from that table. This sample has approximately 240,000 clones, with roughly 80% found just once. J lost 0 bases, V lost 4 bases, and 5 bases had no gene match. The germline V gene encodes CDR1 SGHRS and CDR2 YFSETQ. The CDR3 covers 15 residues.

The receptor's source is a woman aged 40 to 50 with acute COVID-19. This chain links TRBV5-1 with TRBJ1-2, with 8 nucleotides matching TRBD1. Material: PBMCs or T cells enriched from blood (not recorded which). CDR3 in DNA: TGCGCCAGCAGCCTGACAGGGGACGCTAACTATGGCTACACCTTC. It translates to CASSLTGDANYGYTF.